This TCR beta chain was sequenced during a study of T-cell memory formation after mild COVID-19. Notes on the study in general: Contracting CD4+ clones lay largely in CM and EM, with CD8+ ones residing in EMRA.

Trimming took 5 bases from V and 0 from J, leaving 5 bases between them. The CDR3 runs to 13 residues. Germline CDR1 reads MNHNY; CDR2 reads SVGAGI (reference sequence). Using its own MiXCR run on the 5' RACE reads, TCRdb lists one record per CDR3 protein. Here the sample spans fewer than 350,000 distinct CDR3 sequences, less than 20% being singletons. This clonotype was counted a few times. The antigen is undetermined. The rearrangement joins TRBV6-6 to TRBJ1-5; D gene unclear. Sequenced sample: PBMCs or a T cell subset sorted from them (not recorded which). This TCR was recovered from a man aged 18 to 30 who had mild COVID-19 (a few samples of this study predate the infection). Cell type and time point are not known. The CDR3 region has the DNA TGTGCCAGCAGTACTAATAGCAATCAGCCCCAGCATTTT. Protein sequence: CASSTNSNQPQHF.